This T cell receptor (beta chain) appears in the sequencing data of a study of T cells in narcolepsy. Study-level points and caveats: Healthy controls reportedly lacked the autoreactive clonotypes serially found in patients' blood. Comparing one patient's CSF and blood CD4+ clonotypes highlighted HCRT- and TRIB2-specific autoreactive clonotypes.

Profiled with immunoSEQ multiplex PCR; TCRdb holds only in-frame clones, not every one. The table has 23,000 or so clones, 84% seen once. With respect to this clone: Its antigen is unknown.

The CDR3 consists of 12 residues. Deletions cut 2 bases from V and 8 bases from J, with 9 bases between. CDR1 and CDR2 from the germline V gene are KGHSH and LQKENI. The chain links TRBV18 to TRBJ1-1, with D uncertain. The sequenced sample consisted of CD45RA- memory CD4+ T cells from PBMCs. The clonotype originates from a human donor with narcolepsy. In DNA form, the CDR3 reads TGTGCCAGCTCACCAGAGGGCTTCGAAGCTTTCTTT. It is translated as CASSPEGFEAFF.